This passage covers 29 T cell receptor beta chains from one sample sequenced in a study of blood T cell repertoires in COVID-19. This table comes from immunoSEQ multiplex PCR, and its TCRdb copy is limited to in-frame clones, with some not included. Of over 100,000 clones detected, 79% appear once; the ten largest clones hold roughly 4%. Sequencing input: peripheral blood. Every receptor here comes from a woman older than 75 with acute or convalescent COVID-19.

V and J are TRBV12-3 or TRBV12-4 and TRBJ1-1; the D is unclear. This CDR3 spans 12 amino acids. Trimming took off 10 bases at V and 4 bases at J, with 13 bases between the two ends. The CDR3 is CATRESGTEAFF. The CDR3 DNA reads as TGTGCCACCCGGGAGTCGGGCACTGAAGCTTTCTTT.

With respect to this clone: The identical CDR3 is also encoded by other nucleotide sequences in the sample. This sequence joins TRBV6-2 or TRBV6-3 and TRBJ1-5; TRBD1 might be the D (5 bases). This CDR3 is 14 amino acids long. Germline V lookup: CDR1 MNHEY, CDR2 SVGEGT. V shed 5 bases and J shed 4 bases, with 12 bases lying between them. The CDR3 reads CASSVPRGNQPQHF. The CDR3 bases are TGTGCCAGCAGTGTCCCGCGGGGGAATCAGCCCCAGCATTTT.

Comment on this clone: The same CDR3 can be traced to other DNA sequences in this sample. The rearrangement joins TRBV9 to TRBJ2-1, with TRBD2 matching 12 bases. Per germline, CDR1 SGDLS and CDR2 YYNGEE. V was pared by 4 bases and J by 0 bases, with 5 bases of the junction left unmatched. This CDR3 has 17 residues. The CDR3 DNA is TGTGCCAGCAGCCCCCGACTAGCGGGAGCCTCCTACAATGAGCAGTTCTTC. This encodes CASSPRLAGASYNEQFF.

This sequence joins TRBV29-1 and TRBJ1-1; 8 positions agree with TRBD1. From germline, CDR1 is SQVTM and CDR2 ANQGSEA. V was pared by 7 bases and J by 0 bases, with 10 bases of the junction left unmatched. This CDR3 spans 15 amino acids. For the CDR3, the DNA is TGCAGCGGGACAGGGTTTGATTTGGTGAACACTGAAGCTTTCTTT. Its translation is CSGTGFDLVNTEAFF.

The chain links TRBV2 to TRBJ2-7, with TRBD2 matching over 11 bases. Germline V gives CDR1 SNHLY, CDR2 FYNNEI. The CDR3 totals 14 residues. V lost 6 bases to trimming and J lost 3 bases; unmatched junction nucleotides: 4. CDR3 sequence (DNA): TGTGCCAGCAGGTCCGGACTAGCGGGCTACGAGCAGTACTTC. This codes for CASRSGLAGYEQYF.

This rearrangement joins TRBV29-1 to TRBJ1-1, with 9 bases fitting TRBD1. From germline, CDR1 is SQVTM and CDR2 ANQGSEA. V gave up 7 bases and J gave up 5 bases; unmatched junction bases: 5. This CDR3 spans 12 amino acids. The CDR3 DNA reads TGCAGCGCGGACAGGGGAAGAACTGAAGCTTTCTTT. Encoded protein: CSADRGRTEAFF.

J is TRBJ1-5 and V is TRBV19; no clear D gene. CDR1 and CDR2 (germline): LNHDA, SQIVND (reference sequence). V shed 8 bases and J shed 1 base, with 12 bases lying between them. The CDR3 extends over 14 amino acids. The CDR3 sequence: CASRNLESNQPQHF. CDR3 DNA sequence: TGTGCCAGTCGGAATTTGGAGAGCAATCAGCCCCAGCATTTT.

This chain connects TRBV19 to TRBJ1-5; D is perhaps TRBD1 (6 bases). Germline assignment: CDR1 LNHDA and CDR2 SQIVND (reference sequence). This CDR3 has 14 residues. The V and J ends lost 5 bases and 7 bases respectively, with 15 bases between them. This chain's CDR3 is CASSVTGREQPQHF. CDR3 sequence (DNA): TGTGCCAGTAGTGTCACAGGGAGGGAGCAGCCCCAGCATTTT.

The rearrangement uses TRBV7-2 and TRBJ2-1, with TRBD2 matching over 7 bases. CDR1 and CDR2 from the germline V gene are SGHTA and FQGNSA. Trimming cost V 5 bases and J 0 bases; bases outside gene matches: 10. The CDR3 is made up of 17 amino acids. The CDR3 spells CASSPHGGENSYNEQFF. CDR3 bases: TGTGCCAGCAGCCCGCATGGGGGGGAGAACTCCTACAATGAGCAGTTCTTC.

The CDR3 nucleotides read TGTGCCCAACCTGGGGCAGTTGACTATGGCTACACCTTC. It yields the protein CAQPGAVDYGYTF. The chain combines TRBV30 with TRBJ1-2, with D perhaps matching TRBD1 (5 bases). The CDR3 runs 13 residues. V was pared by 8 bases and J by 3 bases, with 16 bases between. Germline CDR1 is GTSNPN and CDR2 is SVGIG (reference sequence).

The V and J genes are TRBV18 and TRBJ2-7, with D maybe TRBD2 (6 bases). Germline assignment: CDR1 KGHSH and CDR2 LQKENI. This CDR3 has 15 amino acids. The V and J ends lost 4 bases and 1 base respectively, with 14 bases between them. The CDR3 DNA follows: TGTGCCAGCTCACAGGCACTAGCTACTTCCTACGAGCAGTACTTC. Translated, it gives CASSQALATSYEQYF.

CDR3 nucleotide sequence: TGCGCCAGCAGCCCCCGGACAGGGGGCTCCTACGAGCAGTACTTC. Translated: CASSPRTGGSYEQYF. The genes are TRBV5-1 and TRBJ2-7, with 10 positions matching TRBD1. CDR1 is SGHRS and CDR2 is YFSETQ in the germline V gene. The CDR3 length is 15 residues. The junction had 4 bases not matched to a gene; V was cut back by 4 bases and J by 0 bases.

The rearrangement joins TRBV19 to TRBJ1-4; a possible D gene is TRBD1 (6 bases). Trimming shortened V by 5 bases and J by 5 bases, and 12 bases separated the two germline ends. The CDR3 covers 14 residues. Germline values: CDR1 LNHDA, CDR2 SQIVND (reference sequence). CDR3 residues: CASSLPRGNEKLFF. In nucleotides, the CDR3 is TGTGCCAGTAGTCTCCCGAGGGGGAATGAAAAACTGTTTTTT. Based on the CDR3 plus reference TRBV19 and TRBJ1-4, the full variable domain is DGGITQSPKYLFRKEGQNVTLSCEQNLNHDAMYWYRQDPGQGLRLIYYSQIVNDFQKGDIAEGYSVSREKKESFPLTVTSAQKNPTAFYLCASSLPRGNEKLFFGSGTQLSVL.

The chain couples TRBV7-2 to TRBJ2-3, with D possibly being TRBD2 (6 bases). Germline-derived CDR1 and CDR2 are SGHTA and FQGNSA. This CDR3 is built from 16 residues. Deletions cut 2 bases from V and 0 bases from J, with 12 bases between. CDR3 amino acids: CASSLLGGTSTDTQYF. The CDR3 coding sequence is TGTGCCAGCAGCTTATTAGGAGGGACTAGCACAGATACGCAGTATTTT.

This clone was seen a handful of times. The chain recombines TRBV5-4 with TRBJ2-1, with 9 bases aligning to TRBD1. This CDR3 comprises 15 residues. CDR1 SGHNT and CDR2 YYREEE come from the germline V gene (reference sequence). V was pared by 4 bases and J by 5 bases, with 7 bases of the junction left unmatched. CDR3 sequence (DNA): TGTGCCAGCAGCCAAGGACAGGGGCGTCACAATGAGCAGTTCTTC. Amino acid sequence: CASSQGQGRHNEQFF.

The chain uses TRBV5-1 and TRBJ1-6; 7 bases are shared with TRBD1. CDR3 length: 14 residues. The germline V gene encodes CDR1 SGHRS and CDR2 YFSETQ. With 5 bases clipped from V and 7 bases from J, the junction kept 6 bases outside the gene matches. CDR3 bases: TGCGCCAGCAGATACCGGGACAGAAATTCACCCCTCCACTTT. This gives the protein CASRYRDRNSPLHF.

The table lists this clone with a few counts. V and J are TRBV2 and TRBJ2-4, with a tentative D call TRBD2 (6 bases). The length of the CDR3 is 14 residues. Germline CDR1 reads SNHLY; CDR2 reads FYNNEI. With 3 bases removed from V and 0 bases from J, the gap between germline ends came to 6 bases. This chain's CDR3 is CASSEGLAKNIQYF. In DNA form, the CDR3 reads TGTGCCAGCAGTGAGGGACTAGCCAAAAACATTCAGTACTTC.

The V and J genes are TRBV2 and TRBJ1-5; TRBD1 is a possible D gene (5 bases). This CDR3 has 17 amino acids. CDR1 is SNHLY and CDR2 is FYNNEI in the germline V gene. Trimming cost V 2 bases and J 0 bases, with 14 bases left between them. The CDR3: CASSEPIDSVSNQPQHF. The CDR3 DNA reads TGTGCCAGCAGTGAACCCATCGACAGCGTTAGCAATCAGCCCCAGCATTTT.

For this clone: This may stem from a read error, because a much larger clone lies one nucleotide away. This chain connects TRBV7-2 to TRBJ2-7; the match to TRBD1 covers 9 bases. Per the germline V gene, CDR1 is SGHTA and CDR2 is FQGNSA. This CDR3 has 15 residues. Losses at the gene ends were 5 bases for V and 5 bases for J; bases not matched to a gene: 10. The CDR3 is CASSPFVTGGDEQYF. The DNA of the CDR3 is TGTGCCAGCAGCCCCTTTGTGACAGGGGGGGACGAGCAGTACTTC. The full variable domain, rest sourced from reference TRBV7-2 and TRBJ2-7, is GAGVSQSPSNKVTEKGKDVELRCDPISGHTALYWYRQSLGQGLEFLIYFQGNSAPDKSGLPSDRFSAERTGGSVSTLTIQRTQQEDSAVYLCASSPFVTGGDEQYFGPGTRLTVT.

The V and J genes are TRBV3-1 (or the pseudogene TRBV3-2) and TRBJ1-6; tentatively, D is TRBD1 (5 bases). The germline gives CDR1 LGHDT, CDR2 YNNKEL (reference sequence). Between the trimmed V and J ends, which lost 3 bases and 6 bases, there was a span of 9 bases. The CDR3 sequence is 14 residues long. CDR3 sequence (DNA): TGTGCCAGCAGCCAGGCCGGGGGTAATTCACCCCTCCACTTT. Protein sequence: CASSQAGGNSPLHF.

This chain joins TRBV28 and TRBJ1-4, with D maybe TRBD1 (6 bases). The germline V gene encodes CDR1 MDHEN and CDR2 SYDVKM. The CDR3 sequence is 15 residues long. Trimming cost V 8 bases and J 8 bases, with 21 bases left between them. The CDR3 nucleotides are TGTGCCAGCTCCTCTTGGCAGGGGATGGGGGAAAAACTGTTTTTT. It yields the protein CASSSWQGMGEKLFF.

The rearrangement joins TRBV11-2 to TRBJ2-1, with 10 nucleotides matching TRBD2. V lost 5 bases, J lost 2 bases, and 9 bases stayed unmatched. This CDR3 has 17 residues. Germline V lookup: CDR1 SGHAT, CDR2 FQNNGV. CDR3 bases: TGTGCCAGCAGCCGAGGGTCTAGCGGGGGTCCCTACAATGAGCAGTTCTTC. Translating gives CASSRGSSGGPYNEQFF.

J is TRBJ1-2 and V is TRBV30; D gene uncertain. V dropped 5 bases and J dropped 1 base, with 14 bases sitting between them. Germline CDR1 reads GTSNPN; CDR2 reads SVGIG (reference sequence). CDR3 size: 14 residues. The CDR3 DNA is TGTGCCTGGGATGATCGCCCGGTTAACTATGGCTACACCTTC. Protein: CAWDDRPVNYGYTF.

Written as DNA, the CDR3 is TGTGCCAGCAGCGTAGCGTCGGGTGGGAGCTCCTACAATGAGCAGTTCTTC. It specifies CASSVASGGSSYNEQFF. V and J are TRBV9 and TRBJ2-1, with D possibly TRBD2 on 5 matching bases. The CDR3 is 17 amino acids. Trimming left V 0 bases short and J 0 bases short, with 13 bases between. CDR1 and CDR2 from the germline V gene are SGDLS and YYNGEE.

This clone has only one observation. The chain joins TRBV6-2 or TRBV6-3 to TRBJ2-2; 8 positions agree with TRBD1. The V gene end was trimmed by 5 bases and the J gene end by 3 bases; junction bases not matched to a gene: 8. CDR3 length: 16 residues. Germline V CDR1 and CDR2: MNHEY, SVGEGT. Here the CDR3 DNA reads TGTGCCAGCAGTCCCAGGGACAGGTACTACACCGGGGAGCTGTTTTTT. It is translated as CASSPRDRYYTGELFF.

The table lists this clone with a count of one. The chain carries TRBV9 and TRBJ2-3; D unresolved. With 2 bases removed from V and 1 base from J, the gap between germline ends came to 8 bases. Germline V CDR1 and CDR2: SGDLS, YYNGEE. The CDR3 length is 14 residues. In DNA form, the CDR3 reads TGTGCCAGCAGCGTCGCTGAGGGCACAGATACGCAGTATTTT. Residues: CASSVAEGTDTQYF.

This chain connects TRBV29-1 to TRBJ1-3, with 7 bases matching TRBD1. After removal of 4 bases from V and 3 bases from J, the junction contained 3 bases not matched to a gene. The CDR3 runs to 13 residues. Germline V gene lookup returns CDR1 SQVTM and CDR2 ANQGSEA. CDR3 coding DNA: TGCAGCGTTGCAACAGGGGTTGGAAACACCATATATTTT. It codes for CSVATGVGNTIYF.

The chain recombines TRBV9 with TRBJ2-5, with a tentative D call TRBD1 (5 bases). The germline gives CDR1 SGDLS, CDR2 YYNGEE. The CDR3 consists of 15 residues. V was cut by 0 bases and J by 5 bases, with 14 bases left in between. The CDR3 bases are TGTGCCAGCAGCGTAGAGGCAGGGCGGTTGGAGACCCAGTACTTC. This encodes CASSVEAGRLETQYF. Full variable domain (rest looked up from reference TRBV9 and TRBJ2-5): DSGVTQTPKHLITATGQRVTLRCSPRSGDLSVYWYQQSLDQGLQFLIQYYNGEERAKGNILERFSAQQFPDLHSELNLSSLELGDSALYFCASSVEAGRLETQYFGPGTRLLVL.

The genes are TRBV5-1 and TRBJ1-2; 9 bases map to TRBD1. Germline loops: CDR1 SGHRS, CDR2 YFSETQ. This CDR3 region has 14 residues. V gave up 0 bases and J gave up 8 bases; unmatched junction bases: 5. The CDR3 DNA reads TGCGCCAGCAGCTTGGGAGGGACAGGGCAGGGCTACACCTTC. Translation gives CASSLGGTGQGYTF.